These 27 T cell receptor beta chains came from one sample sequenced in a study of T cell repertoires in cytomegalovirus infection. TCRdb fed the reads into MiXCR, producing one record per CDR3 protein. Among more than 150,000 distinct CDR3 sequences, about 20% were seen once, and the ten largest hold 2.9%. Source material: PBMCs. Every receptor here comes from a human donor in good health (CMV status not recorded). Some clones in this sample may be carry-over from other donors' samples.

The chain employs TRBV5-1 and TRBJ2-1, with TRBD2 matching over 12 bases. The CDR3 loop spans 15 amino acids. Per germline, CDR1 SGHRS and CDR2 YFSETQ. The J segment lost 6 bases and the V segment lost 4 bases, leaving 5 bases of the junction unmatched. As DNA, the CDR3 is TGCGCCAGCAGCATGCTGACTAGCGGGAGCAATGAGCAGTTCTTC. The encoded protein is CASSMLTSGSNEQFF.

The genes are TRBV5-5 and TRBJ2-2; TRBD2 aligns across 10 bases. Per the germline V gene, CDR1 is SGHKS and CDR2 is YYEKEE (reference sequence). J lost 0 bases, V lost 3 bases, and 5 bases had no gene match. The CDR3 loop spans 17 amino acids. The CDR3 nucleotides read TGTGCCAGCAGCTCCCCTAGCGGGGGCTCGAACACCGGGGAGCTGTTTTTT. It translates to CASSSPSGGSNTGELFF.

The chain carries TRBV20-1 and TRBJ1-1; D is uncertain. The CDR3 extends over 16 amino acids. The germline CDR1 and CDR2 sequences are DFQATT and SNEGSKA (reference sequence). The ends were cut back, 3 bases at V and 1 base at J, with 18 bases in the middle. CDR3 DNA: TGCAGTGCTAGCTTATATGATACCCGCCGGAACACTGAAGCTTTCTTT. Encoded protein: CSASLYDTRRNTEAFF.

As to this clonotype: At one of its ends the junction is not consistent with the germline gene, which may arise from a read error. The J gene is TRBJ1-5, the V gene TRBV2; 12 bases match TRBD1. In germline, CDR1 is SNHLY, CDR2 FYNNEI. The CDR3 spans 16 residues. The CDR3 bases are TGTACCAGCAGCGGGACAGGGGGCGCGAGCAATCAGCCCCAGCATTTT. Translation: CTSSGTGGASNQPQHF.

This clonotype was detected only a few times. The chain joins TRBV7-9 to TRBJ2-7; D is uncertain. V lost 5 bases, J lost 2 bases, and 16 bases lay in between. Germline V lookup: CDR1 SEHNR, CDR2 FQNEAQ (reference sequence). The CDR3 has 15 residues. This chain's CDR3 is CASSPYPQLPYEQYF. CDR3 nucleotide sequence: TGTGCCAGCAGCCCCTACCCGCAGTTACCCTACGAGCAGTACTTC.

This clonotype has ten or more counts. V gene TRBV2 combines with J gene TRBJ2-5; no clear D gene. CDR3 length equals 13 residues. Trimming removed 2 bases at V and 5 bases at J, with 9 bases between. The germline V gene has CDR1 SNHLY and CDR2 FYNNEI. The CDR3 DNA reads TGTGCCAGCAGTGAAAACGGCTGGGAGACCCAGTACTTC. The encoded protein is CASSENGWETQYF.

The chain joins TRBV12-3 or TRBV12-4 to TRBJ2-6; D is undetermined. Trimming took off 2 bases at V and 0 bases at J, with 20 bases between the two ends. The CDR3 covers 20 residues. CDR3 region: CASSLPVSHSQDSGANVLTF. DNA of the CDR3: TGTGCCAGCAGTTTACCAGTCTCGCACAGTCAAGACTCTGGGGCCAACGTCCTGACTTTC.

This clonotype was observed at least ten times. The chain combines TRBV7-3 with TRBJ2-1; D unresolved. There are 13 residues in the CDR3. V dropped 5 bases and J dropped 5 bases, with 10 bases sitting between them. Germline values: CDR1 SGHTA, CDR2 FQGTGA. CDR3 sequence: CASSPRPHNEQFF. The CDR3 bases are TGTGCCAGCAGCCCGAGACCTCACAATGAGCAGTTCTTC.

This clonotype was seen more than once but under ten times. The chain combines TRBV30 with TRBJ1-5; no definite D call. The CDR3 has 13 residues. Per germline, CDR1 GTSNPN and CDR2 SVGIG (reference sequence). The ends were cut back, 3 bases at V and 7 bases at J, with 13 bases in the middle. In nucleotides, the CDR3 is TGTGCCTGGAGCACGCGGGGAAGGCAGCCCCAGCATTTT. Translating it yields CAWSTRGRQPQHF.

On this clonotype itself: The junction shows a germline mismatch at one end, possibly a read error. This rearrangement joins TRBV7-7 to TRBJ2-7; D unclear. Germline CDR1 SSHAT, CDR2 FNYEAQ (reference sequence). The CDR3 sequence is 14 residues long. CDR3 sequence: CASSLDRASGEQYF. The DNA for the CDR3 is TGTGCTAGCAGCTTAGACCGGGCTTCGGGCGAGCAGTACTTC.

This clonotype occurred a few times. This sequence joins TRBV5-6 and TRBJ2-7, with D perhaps assigned TRBD1 or TRBD2 (5 bases each). Trimming removed 7 bases at V and 4 bases at J, with 15 bases between. This CDR3 is 13 amino acids long. Germline V gene lookup returns CDR1 SGHDT and CDR2 YYEEEE. The CDR3 region is CASGRDRSYEQYF. CDR3 in DNA: TGTGCCAGCGGCCGGGACCGTAGTTACGAGCAGTACTTC.

This clonotype was detected only a few times. V usage is TRBV11-2 and J usage is TRBJ2-3; 8 bases map to TRBD1. From germline, CDR1 is SGHAT and CDR2 FQNNGV. V was clipped by 5 bases and J by 6 bases; unmatched bases: 7. This CDR3 contains 14 residues. CDR3: CASSAGQGLDTQYF. The CDR3 DNA reads as TGTGCCAGCAGCGCCGGACAGGGACTGGATACGCAGTATTTT. The whole variable domain, remainder taken from reference TRBV11-2 and TRBJ2-3, is EAGVAQSPRYKIIEKRQSVAFWCNPISGHATLYWYQQILGQGPKLLIQFQNNGVVDDSQLPKDRFSAERLKGVDSTLKIQPAKLEDSAVYLCASSAGQGLDTQYFGPGTRLTVL.

The J gene is TRBJ2-4, the V gene TRBV11-2; D is tentatively TRBD1 or TRBD2 (7 bases each). CDR1 SGHAT and CDR2 FQNNGV come from the germline V gene. The CDR3 contains 18 residues. Trimming pared 5 bases from V and 5 bases from J, leaving 25 bases between. CDR3 sequence (DNA): TGTGCCAGCAGCCATAGAAGGGGGCTAGCGGAGCGTGAAAACATTCAGTACTTC. This translates into CASSHRRGLAERENIQYF.

To note about this clonotype: Since a much larger clone is just one base distant, this may be a read error. The V gene is TRBV19, the J gene TRBJ2-1; the D is unclear. CDR1 is LNHDA, CDR2 SQIVND, per germline (reference sequence). The ends were cut back, 6 bases at V and 1 base at J, with 10 bases in the middle. This CDR3 comprises 14 residues. In nucleotides, the CDR3 is TGTGCCAGTAGCCCGTCGAGGTCCTACAATGAGCAGTTCTTC. Its protein is CASSPSRSYNEQFF.

This clonotype was observed at least ten times. This chain connects TRBV7-2 to TRBJ1-1; D uncertain. The germline V gene has CDR1 SGHTA and CDR2 FQGNSA. The germline V and J ends were trimmed by 4 bases and 11 bases, with 14 bases remaining between them. The CDR3 sequence is 12 residues long. The CDR3 sequence: CASSSLRVNAFF. The CDR3 DNA reads as TGTGCCAGCAGCTCTCTCCGGGTGAATGCTTTCTTT.

This clonotype has a handful of counts. The chain employs TRBV12-3 or TRBV12-4 and TRBJ1-1, with unresolved D. V lost 0 bases and J lost 2, with 10 bases in between. The CDR3 length is 15 residues. The CDR3 protein is CASSLAARSNTEAFF. The CDR3 bases are TGTGCCAGCAGTTTAGCGGCCAGGTCCAACACTGAAGCTTTCTTT.

The table lists this clonotype with a few counts. The V call is TRBV7-2, the J call TRBJ2-7; 8 nucleotides match TRBD2. The CDR3 totals 16 residues. Trimming took 2 bases from V and 0 from J; bases not matched to a gene: 6. Germline V gene sequence: CDR1 SGHTA, CDR2 FQGNSA. CDR3 coding DNA: TGTGCCAGCAGCTTATCTCCGCGGGAGGCCTCCTACGAGCAGTACTTC. Its protein is CASSLSPREASYEQYF.

V and J are TRBV6-4 and TRBJ2-3, with D unresolved. Germline CDR1 is MRHNA and CDR2 is SNTAGT. CDR3 size: 13 residues. Trimming removed 2 bases from V and 2 bases from J, with 5 bases in between. The DNA for the CDR3 is TGTGCCAGCAGTGACAGGTTCACAGATACGCAGTATTTT. It encodes CASSDRFTDTQYF.

This sequence joins TRBV20-1 and TRBJ1-1; a weak D match, TRBD1 (5 bases). The germline V and J ends were trimmed by 0 bases and 8 bases, with 22 bases remaining between them. Germline CDR1 and CDR2: DFQATT and SNEGSKA (reference sequence). CDR3 size: 16 residues. The CDR3 nucleotides read TGCAGTGCTAGAGATATGGGCTTGACAGTGATCGGCGAAGCTTTCTTT. It specifies CSARDMGLTVIGEAFF.

This clonotype was counted ten times or more. V gene TRBV7-6 combines with J gene TRBJ2-5; possibly TRBD2 for D (5 bases). The ends were cut back, 1 base at V and 5 bases at J, with 14 bases in the middle. Germline lookup yields CDR1 SGHVS and CDR2 FNYEAQ. This CDR3 region has 15 residues. CDR3 nucleotides: TGTGCCAGCAGCTTAGACAGTCAGGTAGCGGAGACCCAGTACTTC. Its translation is CASSLDSQVAETQYF.

This clonotype was seen many times. The rearrangement uses TRBV20-1 and TRBJ1-1; TRBD1 might be the D (5 bases). This CDR3 has 14 residues. The V and J ends lost 0 bases and 3 bases respectively, with 11 bases between them. Germline CDR1 and CDR2: DFQATT and SNEGSKA (reference sequence). This CDR3 reads CSARDFKGHTEAFF. Written as DNA, the CDR3 is TGCAGTGCTAGAGATTTCAAGGGACACACTGAAGCTTTCTTT.

This clonotype was recorded many times. The V call is TRBV4-1, the J call TRBJ1-4; possible D gene TRBD1, 6 bases. Germline V lookup: CDR1 MGHRA, CDR2 YSYEKL. V dropped 0 bases and J dropped 4 bases, with 12 bases sitting between them. The CDR3 contains 16 residues. CDR3 sequence reads: CASSQEGGIDNEKLFF. The CDR3 DNA follows: TGCGCCAGCAGCCAAGAAGGGGGTATTGATAATGAAAAACTGTTTTTT.

The chain recombines TRBV6-8 with TRBJ2-1; 14 bases agree with TRBD2. With V trimmed by 5 bases and J by 6 bases, 3 bases remained unmatched. This CDR3 spans 15 amino acids. CDR1 is MNHGY, CDR2 SAAAGT, per germline. This CDR3 reads CASSQTSGGVNEQFF. Written as DNA, the CDR3 is TGTGCCAGCAGTCAGACTAGCGGGGGGGTCAATGAGCAGTTCTTC.

As concerns this clonotype: A read error is possible here, since a much larger clone lies one base away. The chain joins TRBV7-3 to TRBJ2-1, with 9 bases that match TRBD2. The CDR3 totals 15 residues. Germline CDR1 SGHTA, CDR2 FQGTGA. The CDR3 region has the DNA TGTGGCAGCAGCCGGGGGGGCGGGAGGGCAAATGAGCAGTTCTTC. Amino acids: CGSSRGGGRANEQFF.

A few counts support this clonotype. The V call is TRBV6-2 or TRBV6-3, the J call TRBJ1-1; D gene unclear. The CDR3 spans 16 residues. Trimming shortened V by 0 bases and J by 2 bases, and 13 bases separated the two germline ends. Germline V gene data show CDR1 as MNHEY and CDR2 as SVGEGT. The chain's CDR3 is CASSYSIRRGNTEAFF. The CDR3 nucleotides read TGTGCCAGCAGTTACTCGATTCGACGGGGTAACACTGAAGCTTTCTTT.

This clonotype was seen only a few times. This rearrangement joins TRBV25-1 to TRBJ1-5; D unclear. The CDR3 is 12 amino acids. The germline CDR1 and CDR2 sequences are MGHDK and SYGVNS. The germline V and J ends were trimmed by 2 bases and 4 bases, with 3 bases remaining between them. CDR3 residues: CASSEQNQPQHF. DNA of the CDR3: TGTGCCAGCAGTGAACAGAATCAGCCCCAGCATTTT.

This clonotype appeared many times. The chain is built from TRBV7-6 and TRBJ2-1; 12 bases are shared with TRBD2. The V gene's germline CDR1 is SGHVS and CDR2 FNYEAQ. The V gene end was trimmed by 4 bases and the J gene end by 8 bases; junction bases not matched to a gene: 6. The CDR3 is 15 amino acids. The CDR3 protein is CASSSGLAGSYEQFF. In DNA form, the CDR3 reads TGTGCCAGCAGCTCCGGACTAGCGGGAAGCTATGAGCAGTTCTTC.